Below, 11 T cell receptor beta chains from the same sample are listed, as sequenced in a study of tumor-infiltrating lymphocytes in primary liver carcinoma. Co-extraction of both nucleic acids (RNA and DNA) used about 17-31 mg of unsorted bulk tissue. cDNA specific to TCR beta was made from around 450 ng of total RNA, with a constant-region primer employed for priming. Libraries of TCR beta came from three nested multiplex PCR rounds with slightly modified ARM-PCR. Amplification in the first two PCR rounds was performed using TRBV1-TRBV30 forward primers and a C-beta reverse primer for roughly 10 cycles each. TCRdb called the multiplex PCR reads again in MiXCR, with one record for every CDR3 protein. The table includes approximately 110,000 distinct CDR3 sequences, 64% detected once. Sequencing was carried out using liver tumor tissue from sampling region 3. Documented subset: tumor region T3, left-lateral pole. The receptors shown here come from a woman aged 55-69 years with primary liver carcinoma and hepatitis B virus infection.

This clonotype was recorded once. This chain uses TRBV5-1 with TRBJ1-4; D is undetermined. The CDR3 covers 13 residues. From germline, CDR1 is SGHRS and CDR2 YFSETQ. The ends were cut back, 4 bases at V and 13 bases at J, with 17 bases in the middle. The CDR3 protein is CASSPGANQRLFF. The CDR3 coding sequence is TGCGCCAGCAGCCCGGGAGCGAATCAAAGACTGTTTTTT.

The chain has TRBV4-1 and TRBJ1-3, with TRBD1 as a possible D gene (6 bases). The germline V gene encodes CDR1 MGHRA and CDR2 YSYEKL. This CDR3 comprises 16 residues. V was cut by 3 bases and J by 0 bases, with 12 bases left in between. CDR3 region: CASSQAPGASGNTIYF. The CDR3 nucleotides read TGCGCCAGCAGCCAGGCGCCAGGGGCCTCTGGAAACACCATATATTTT.

This clonotype was seen only a few times. A read error may produce the germline difference seen at one junction end. The CDR3 here is CVSSVQGGGQGTQYF. For the CDR3, the DNA is TGTGTCAGCAGTGTACAGGGGGGAGGCCAAGGGACCCAGTACTTC. This chain uses TRBV6-1 with TRBJ2-5; 8 bases are a match to TRBD1. Germline V gives CDR1 MNHNS, CDR2 SASEGT. The CDR3 length is 15 residues.

Only a few counts were recorded for this clonotype. A read error may explain this, as a much larger clone is one base away. V and J are TRBV6-6 and TRBJ1-4, with 7 nucleotides matching TRBD1. Looked up from germline, CDR1 is MNHNY and CDR2 is SVGAGI (reference sequence). The CDR3 spans 15 residues. CDR3 coding DNA: TGTGCCAGCATCTATTCTTGGGACAGTAATGACAAACTGGTTTTT. As protein: CASIYSWDSNDKLVF.

This clonotype was counted at least ten times. J is TRBJ1-1 and V is TRBV6-2 or TRBV6-3; possibly TRBD1 for D (5 bases). Germline CDR1 MNHEY, CDR2 SVGEGT. Trimming cost V 6 bases and J 1 base, with 12 bases left between them. The CDR3 runs 14 residues. DNA of the CDR3: TGTGCCAGCAGCCCCTTGGGGGGGAACACTGAAGCTTTCTTT. Its translation: CASSPLGGNTEAFF.

Comment on this clonotype: This may come from a read error, since a much larger clone is one base off. This chain uses TRBV6-6 with TRBJ2-7, with TRBD2 matching 7 bases. V shed 2 bases, J shed 5 bases, and the junction held 9 bases outside the gene matches. Germline V gene data show CDR1 as MNHNY and CDR2 as SVGAGI (reference sequence). The CDR3 spans 15 residues. CDR3 nucleotide sequence: TGTGCCAGCAGTTACCCCTCTGCGGGAGTACACGAGCAGTACTTC. This codes for CASSYPSAGVHEQYF.

A note on this clonotype: A read error may account for a junction end that differs from germline. The V and J genes are TRBV11-2 and TRBJ2-6; either TRBD1 or TRBD2 may supply D (5 bases each). Germline V gene sequence: CDR1 SGHAT, CDR2 FQNNGV. The CDR3 is made up of 14 amino acids. The CDR3 reads CASRMASGTNGLTF. The CDR3 DNA reads TGTGCCAGCAGGATGGCCTCTGGGACCAACGGCCTGACTTTC. Using reference TRBV11-2 and TRBJ2-6 for the parts outside the CDR3, the full variable domain is EAGVAQSPRYKIIEKRQSVAFWCNPISGHATLYWYQQILGQGPKLLIQFQNNGVVDDSQLPKDRFSAERLKGVDSTLKIQPAKLEDSAVYLCASRMASGTNGLTFGAGSRLTVL.

About this clonotype: The germline gene is not matched at one end of the junction; a read error may be the cause. The chain recombines TRBV29-1 with TRBJ2-5; D uncertain. Germline lookup yields CDR1 SQVTM and CDR2 ANQGSEA. CDR3 length: 12 residues. CDR3 in DNA: TGCAGCATTCTGAGGTCGTCCGAGACTCAGTACTTC. Its translation is CSILRSSETQYF.

V usage is TRBV10-2 and J usage is TRBJ2-4; no clear D. The CDR3 contains 14 residues. V was trimmed by 7 bases and J by 4 bases, leaving 14 bases between them. Germline V gene sequence: CDR1 WSHSY, CDR2 SAAADI. The chain's CDR3 is CASKAELNKNIQYF. In nucleotides, the CDR3 is TGCGCCAGCAAGGCAGAGCTAAATAAAAACATTCAGTACTTC.

In this sample, this clonotype turned up a few times. V is TRBV10-3 and J is TRBJ2-2; tentative D call: TRBD1 (6 bases). V lost 7 bases, J lost 1 base, and 10 bases lay in between. The CDR3 consists of 14 residues. Looked up from germline, CDR1 is ENHRY and CDR2 is SYGVKD. The CDR3 spells CAINGQLNTGELFF. For the CDR3, the DNA is TGTGCCATCAACGGACAGCTGAACACCGGGGAGCTGTTTTTT.

Many counts were recorded for this clonotype. The genes are TRBV29-1 and TRBJ1-1; maybe TRBD1 (6 bases). CDR1 is SQVTM, CDR2 ANQGSEA, per germline. The CDR3 totals 13 residues. V lost 4 bases and J lost 5, with 14 bases in between. The DNA for the CDR3 is TGCAGCGTTGGGGTGGGGGGCGAGACTGAAGCTTTCTTT. Residues: CSVGVGGETEAFF. The variable domain in full, completed from reference TRBV29-1 and TRBJ1-1, reads SAVISQKPSRDICQRGTSLTIQCQVDSQVTMMFWYRQQPGQSLTLIATANQGSEATYESGFVIDKFPISRPNLTFSTLTVSNMSPEDSSIYLCSVGVGGETEAFFGQGTRLTVV.